This TCR beta chain was recorded in a study of T cell responses to AZD1222 COVID-19 vaccine. The study, taken as a whole, reports: Spike-specific TCR breadth and depth were elevated following two AZD1222 doses. At study baseline, merely six AZD1222 recipients were seropositive.

CDR1 is SGHRS, CDR2 YFSETQ, per germline. Trimming left V 4 bases short and J 1 base short, with 11 bases between. The CDR3 covers 15 residues. The table came from immunoSEQ multiplex PCR; TCRdb's copy has only in-frame clones and leaves some out. Of approximately 140,000 clones listed, 75% to 85% were seen once; the top ten hold 4.1%. In its sample, this clone was seen a few times. Its antigen is still unknown. This receptor was taken from an adult in good health. This chain links TRBV5-1 with TRBJ2-2; TRBD1 might be the D (5 bases). The source material was peripheral blood, sampled on day 0 of MenACWY control vaccination. The CDR3 DNA reads TGCGCCAGCAGCCACGACAGTCGGAACACCGGGGAGCTGTTTTTT. Protein product: CASSHDSRNTGELFF.